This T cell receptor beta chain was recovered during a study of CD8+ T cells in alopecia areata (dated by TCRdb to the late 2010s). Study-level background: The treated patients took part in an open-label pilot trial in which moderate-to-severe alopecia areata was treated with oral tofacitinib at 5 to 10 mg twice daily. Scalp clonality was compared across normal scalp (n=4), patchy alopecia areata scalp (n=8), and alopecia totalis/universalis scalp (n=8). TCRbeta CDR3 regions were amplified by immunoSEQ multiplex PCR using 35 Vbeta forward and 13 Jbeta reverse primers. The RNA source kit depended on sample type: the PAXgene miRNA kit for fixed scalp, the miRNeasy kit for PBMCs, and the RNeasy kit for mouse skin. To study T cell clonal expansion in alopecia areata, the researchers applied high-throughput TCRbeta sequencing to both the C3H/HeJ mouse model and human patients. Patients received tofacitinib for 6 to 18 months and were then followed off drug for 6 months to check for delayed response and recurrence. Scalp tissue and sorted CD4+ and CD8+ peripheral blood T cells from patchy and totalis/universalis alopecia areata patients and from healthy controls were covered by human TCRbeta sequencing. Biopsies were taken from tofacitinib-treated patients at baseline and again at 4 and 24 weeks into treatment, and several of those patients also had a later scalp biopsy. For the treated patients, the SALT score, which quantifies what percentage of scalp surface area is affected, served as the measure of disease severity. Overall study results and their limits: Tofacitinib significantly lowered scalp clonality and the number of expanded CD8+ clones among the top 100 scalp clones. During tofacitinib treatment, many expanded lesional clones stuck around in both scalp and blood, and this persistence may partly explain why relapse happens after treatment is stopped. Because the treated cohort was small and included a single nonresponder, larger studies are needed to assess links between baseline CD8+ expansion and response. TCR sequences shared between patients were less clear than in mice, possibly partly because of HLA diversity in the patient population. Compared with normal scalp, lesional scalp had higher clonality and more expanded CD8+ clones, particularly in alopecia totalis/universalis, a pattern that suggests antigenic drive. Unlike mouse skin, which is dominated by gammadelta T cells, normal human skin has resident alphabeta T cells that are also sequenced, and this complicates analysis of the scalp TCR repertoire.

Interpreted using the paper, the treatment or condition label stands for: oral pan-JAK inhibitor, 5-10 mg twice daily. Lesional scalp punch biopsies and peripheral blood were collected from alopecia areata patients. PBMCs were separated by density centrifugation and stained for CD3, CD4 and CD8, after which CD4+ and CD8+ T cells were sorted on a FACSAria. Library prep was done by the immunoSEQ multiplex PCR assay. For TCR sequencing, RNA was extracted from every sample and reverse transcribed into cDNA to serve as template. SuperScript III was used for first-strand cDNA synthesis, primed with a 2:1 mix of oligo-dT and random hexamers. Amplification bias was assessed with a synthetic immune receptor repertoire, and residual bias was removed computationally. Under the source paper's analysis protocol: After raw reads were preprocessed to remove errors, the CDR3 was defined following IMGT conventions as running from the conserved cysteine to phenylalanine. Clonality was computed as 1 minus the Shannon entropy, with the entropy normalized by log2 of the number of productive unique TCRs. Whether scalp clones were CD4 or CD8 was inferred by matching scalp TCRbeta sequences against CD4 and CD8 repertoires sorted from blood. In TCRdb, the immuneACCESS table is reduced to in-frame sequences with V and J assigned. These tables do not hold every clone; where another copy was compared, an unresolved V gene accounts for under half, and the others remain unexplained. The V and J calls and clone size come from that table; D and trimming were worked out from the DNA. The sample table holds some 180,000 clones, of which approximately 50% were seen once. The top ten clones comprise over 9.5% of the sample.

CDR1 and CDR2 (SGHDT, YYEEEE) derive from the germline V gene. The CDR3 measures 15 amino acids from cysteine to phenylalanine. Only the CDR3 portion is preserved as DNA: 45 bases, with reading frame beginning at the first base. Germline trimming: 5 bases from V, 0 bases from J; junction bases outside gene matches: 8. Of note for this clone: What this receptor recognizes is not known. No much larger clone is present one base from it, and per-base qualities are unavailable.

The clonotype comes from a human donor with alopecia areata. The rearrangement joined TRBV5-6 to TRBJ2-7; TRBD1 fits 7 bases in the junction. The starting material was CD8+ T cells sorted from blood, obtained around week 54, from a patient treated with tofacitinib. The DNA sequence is TGTGCCAGCAGTTCTACGACAGGGAGCTCCTACGAGCAGTACTTC. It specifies CASSSTTGSSYEQYF.